The entry below gives a single T cell receptor beta chain sequence along with its context. What it binds is unknown. This specimen belongs to a study of beta chain features in type 1 diabetes. Study-level points and caveats: Among patients, naive, central memory and Treg TCRB repertoires appeared more similar than among healthy donors. The study found moderately but significantly shorter TCRB CDR3s in all four CD4+ subsets of Type 1 diabetes patients.

Investigators reverse transcribed all isolated RNA, so they sequenced expressed TCRB transcripts. Repertoires were generated with immunoSEQ multiplex PCR, while TCRdb's copy carries only in-frame clones and drops some. The table records about 240,000 clones, 11% to 15% of them present only once. What was sequenced was naive CD4+ T cells from blood. The source is a man under 40 with type 1 diabetes.

The CDR3 sequence: CASSPGTENYEQYF. The CDR3 nucleotides read TGTGCCAGCAGCCCCGGGACAGAGAACTACGAGCAGTACTTC. V and J are TRBV5-4 and TRBJ2-7; TRBD1 matches 7 bases. Germline values: CDR1 SGHNT, CDR2 YYREEE (reference sequence). The trim removed 4 bases at V and 3 bases at J, leaving 7 bases unmatched. The CDR3 has 14 amino acids.